The 27 T cell receptor beta chains given below trace back to one sample, sequenced in a study of regulatory T cells in long-lasting Graves disease. Construction of the TCR beta libraries employed iRepertoire HTBI primers in conjunction with Arm-PCR of CDR3 regions. TCRdb re-analysed the multiplex PCR reads in MiXCR, keeping a single row per CDR3 protein. The table lists 440,000 or so distinct CDR3 sequences, around 17% of them singletons, with roughly 10% in the top ten. Sample time point: newly diagnosed GD, antithyroid drugs for less than 3 months. Generation of the TCR library employed RNA extracted from PBMCs. These data also featured in a second study, about T cells in Graves' hyperthyroidism and ophthalmopathy.

The sample here was peripheral blood mononuclear cells (PBMCs), taken at new diagnosis, from a patient treated with antithyroid drugs. All receptors come from a woman in her twenties or thirties with Graves disease.

Note on this clonotype: A much larger clone sits a single nucleotide away, making a read error possible. The rearrangement links TRBV6-2 or TRBV6-3 to TRBJ2-2; D gene ambiguous. The V gene's germline CDR1 is MNHEY and CDR2 SVGEGT. The CDR3 is 14 amino acids. V was shortened by 5 bases and J by 4 bases, with 11 bases between the two germline ends. The CDR3 is CASSHPATTGELFF. The CDR3 coding sequence is TGTGCCAGCAGTCATCCGGCAACCACCGGGGAGCTGTTTTTT.

This clonotype was counted ten times or more. J is TRBJ2-7 and V is TRBV28, with 7 nucleotides matching TRBD2. The length of the CDR3 is 16 residues. Trimming cost V 5 bases and J 2 bases; bases outside gene matches: 12. The germline V gene encodes CDR1 MDHEN and CDR2 SYDVKM. The CDR3 loop is CASSRRLAYDAYEQYF. The CDR3 bases are TGTGCCAGCAGTCGAAGACTAGCCTACGATGCCTACGAGCAGTACTTC.

This clonotype occurred a few times. This sequence may be a read error, since a much larger clone differs from it by one base. V and J are TRBV6-2 or TRBV6-3 and TRBJ2-5; tentative D call: TRBD2 (5 bases). This CDR3 is built from 11 residues. Trimming shortened V by 7 bases and J by 4 bases, and 7 bases separated the two germline ends. CDR1 MNHEY and CDR2 SVGEGT come from the germline V gene. The CDR3 loop is CASKEVETQYF. The CDR3 DNA reads TGTGCCAGCAAGGAGGTAGAGACCCAGTACTTC.

At least ten counts were recorded for this clonotype. The V gene is TRBV6-1, the J gene TRBJ1-1; 8 nucleotides align to TRBD1. Germline CDR1 MNHNS, CDR2 SASEGT. CDR3 length: 14 amino acids. Trimming at V came to 7 bases and at J to 1 base, leaving 5 bases not matched to a gene. CDR3 DNA sequence: TGTGCCAGCAAGTCTGGACAGGGGAACACTGAAGCTTTCTTT. Translated: CASKSGQGNTEAFF.

This clonotype showed up just a few times. The rearrangement joins TRBV15 to TRBJ2-7; no clear D gene. This CDR3 is built from 16 residues. Germline lookup yields CDR1 LNHNV and CDR2 YYDKDF (reference sequence). V lost 0 bases, J lost 3 bases, and 15 bases lay in between. CDR3: CATSRDTTAGRYEQYF. In nucleotides, the CDR3 is TGTGCCACCAGCAGAGATACTACGGCAGGACGCTACGAGCAGTACTTC.

This clonotype was detected ten times or more. V usage is TRBV12-5 and J usage is TRBJ2-1; D remains ambiguous. Germline loops: CDR1 LGHNT, CDR2 FRNRAP. The CDR3 runs 13 residues. Trimming removed 2 bases at V and 6 bases at J, with 8 bases between. The CDR3 here is CASGLIPGNEQFF. In DNA form, the CDR3 reads TGTGCTAGTGGTTTGATCCCGGGCAATGAGCAGTTCTTC.

There are many counts of this clonotype. The CDR3 DNA follows: TGTGCCAGCAGTTTGGGCGGTCCGGGACTCGATAAGCAGTACTTC. Translated: CASSLGGPGLDKQYF. V usage is TRBV28 and J usage is TRBJ2-7, with D perhaps TRBD2 (6 bases). The V end was cut by 3 bases, the J end by 8 bases, with 20 bases between. CDR1 and CDR2 from the germline V gene are MDHEN and SYDVKM. The CDR3 is 15 residues long.

This clonotype was counted at least ten times. The rearrangement joins TRBV5-1 to TRBJ2-1; TRBD2 is a possible D gene (5 bases). The CDR3 is 15 residues long. V was pared by 4 bases and J by 10 bases, with 21 bases between. CDR1 is SGHRS and CDR2 is YFSETQ in the germline V gene. CDR3 sequence reads: CASSTWETARPEQFF. The CDR3 DNA reads as TGCGCCAGCAGCACATGGGAGACGGCCCGCCCCGAGCAGTTCTTC. Drawing the rest from reference TRBV5-1 and TRBJ2-1, the complete variable domain is KAGVTQTPRYLIKTRGQQVTLSCSPISGHRSVSWYQQTPGQGLQFLFEYFSETQRNKGNFPGRFSGRQFSNSRSEMNVSTLELGDSALYLCASSTWETARPEQFFGPGTRLTVL.

This clonotype was recorded at least ten times. The chain combines TRBV6-1 with TRBJ2-7; no reliable D call. The germline V and J ends were trimmed by 7 bases and 3 bases, with 19 bases remaining between them. Germline V gives CDR1 MNHNS, CDR2 SASEGT. The CDR3 length is 15 residues. The CDR3, as DNA: TGTGCCAGCAAACGTCTGCAATCCGCTGGCTACGAGCAGTACTTC. Amino acid sequence: CASKRLQSAGYEQYF.

This clonotype was observed at least ten times. The genes are TRBV29-1 and TRBJ1-2; TRBD1 aligns across 10 bases. Looked up from germline, CDR1 is SQVTM and CDR2 is ANQGSEA. The CDR3 has 12 amino acids. Germline trimming cut 7 bases from V and 3 bases from J; bases unmatched to any gene: 2. The CDR3 region is CSATGGDYGYTF. The CDR3 region has the DNA TGCAGCGCGACAGGGGGCGACTATGGCTACACCTTC.

There are many counts of this clonotype. V gene TRBV12-5 combines with J gene TRBJ2-3; 8 nucleotides match TRBD2. This CDR3 contains 14 residues. V lost 5 bases and J lost 4; bases outside the gene matches: 5. The germline V gene encodes CDR1 LGHNT and CDR2 FRNRAP. CDR3 sequence reads: CASGLGLAADTQYF. The CDR3 DNA follows: TGTGCTAGTGGTCTCGGACTAGCAGCAGATACGCAGTATTTT.

This clonotype came up many times. V gene TRBV12-3 or TRBV12-4 combines with J gene TRBJ1-2, with TRBD1 matching over 7 bases. V was clipped by 10 bases and J by 0 bases; unmatched bases: 11. This CDR3 is built from 15 residues. CDR3 protein: CAIPRGTRANYGYTF. The CDR3 bases are TGTGCCATCCCCAGGGGGACCAGAGCTAACTATGGCTACACCTTC.

In the case of this clonotype: It may be a read error: a sequence one base away is much more abundant. The genes are TRBV7-9 and TRBJ2-5, with 8 bases aligning to TRBD1. CDR1 and CDR2 (germline): SEHNR, FQNEAQ (reference sequence). V dropped 8 bases and J dropped 5; count of bases not matched to a gene: 16. The CDR3 is 16 residues long. In nucleotides, the CDR3 is TGTGCCAGCTCCTACCCGGGACAGGAGGCGGGGGAGACCCAGTACTTC. As protein: CASSYPGQEAGETQYF.

This clonotype was detected ten times or more. The CDR3 spells CASSLREGSSYEQYF. The CDR3 nucleotides are TGTGCCAGCTCACTACGAGAGGGAAGCTCCTACGAGCAGTACTTC. The chain carries TRBV18 and TRBJ2-7, with D possibly being TRBD2 (5 bases). V gave up 4 bases and J gave up 0 bases, with 13 bases separating them. Germline loops: CDR1 KGHSH, CDR2 LQKENI. There are 15 residues in the CDR3.

The CDR3 reads CASTRTASSYNSPLHF. DNA for the CDR3: TGTGCCAGCACGCGGACCGCGAGCTCCTATAATTCACCCCTCCACTTT. This chain links TRBV19 with TRBJ1-6; the D is unclear. Trimming left V 9 bases short and J 0 bases short, with 15 bases between. The CDR3 spans 16 residues. Germline-derived CDR1 and CDR2 are LNHDA and SQIVND (reference sequence).

V is TRBV7-9 and J is TRBJ2-1; D not resolved. The CDR3 spans 14 residues. Germline V gene sequence: CDR1 SEHNR, CDR2 FQNEAQ (reference sequence). Trimming took off 3 bases at V and 10 bases at J, with 16 bases between the two ends. The CDR3 sequence: CASSFEGGRAEQFF. The CDR3 nucleotides are TGTGCCAGCAGCTTTGAAGGTGGTAGGGCCGAGCAGTTCTTC.

The CDR3 DNA is TGCGCCAGCAGCCAAGTGTTCTCCGGGGGCGGTGAGCAGTTCTTC. Translated: CASSQVFSGGGEQFF. The chain joins TRBV4-1 to TRBJ2-1, with D perhaps given as TRBD1 or TRBD2 (6 bases each). Trimming cost V 1 base and J 9 bases, with 16 bases left between them. Germline loops: CDR1 MGHRA, CDR2 YSYEKL. The CDR3 sequence is 15 residues long.

This clonotype was detected a few times. The J gene is TRBJ2-6, the V gene TRBV27; D is tentatively TRBD1 or TRBD2 (5 bases each). CDR1 and CDR2 (germline): MNHEY, SMNVEV (reference sequence). The CDR3 is 13 amino acids. The V gene lost 8 bases and the J gene lost 0 bases, with 5 bases spanning the gap. In nucleotides, the CDR3 is TGTGCCAGCGGGGGCTCTGGGGCCAACGTCCTGACTTTC. This sequence encodes CASGGSGANVLTF.

Comments on this clonotype: This could be a read error, since a much larger clone is one nucleotide away. The V call is TRBV5-1, the J call TRBJ1-2; 7 bases match TRBD1. The CDR3 is 14 amino acids. The germline V gene encodes CDR1 SGHRS and CDR2 YFSETQ. CDR3: CAGSIGNRGYGYTF. CDR3 bases: TGCGCCGGCAGCATCGGGAACAGGGGCTATGGCTACACCTTC.

The chain couples TRBV6-2 or TRBV6-3 to TRBJ2-1; TRBD2 agrees at 7 bases. Looked up from germline, CDR1 is MNHEY and CDR2 is SVGEGT. This CDR3 has 15 amino acids. The V gene end was trimmed by 7 bases and the J gene end by 1 base; junction bases not matched to a gene: 7. CDR3 DNA sequence: TGTGCCAGCACCCCGGGAGGAAGATCCTACAATGAGCAGTTCTTC. Translated: CASTPGGRSYNEQFF.

The chain has TRBV10-2 and TRBJ2-1; TRBD2 matches at 14 bases. V dropped 6 bases and J dropped 4; count of bases not matched to a gene: 2. CDR3 length equals 15 residues. Germline CDR1 is WSHSY and CDR2 is SAAADI. CDR3 in DNA: TGCGCCAGCAGGGGACTAGCGGGAGTTTACAATGAGCAGTTCTTC. It translates to CASRGLAGVYNEQFF.

V usage is TRBV28 and J usage is TRBJ1-2, with TRBD1 matching over 9 bases. Germline V CDR1 and CDR2: MDHEN, SYDVKM. CDR3 size: 15 residues. V gave up 6 bases and J gave up 3 bases; unmatched junction bases: 8. The CDR3 nucleotides are TGTGCCAGCAGCTACCCGGGACAGGGAGACTATGGCTACACCTTC. Encoded protein: CASSYPGQGDYGYTF.

In its sample, this clonotype was seen a few times. The genes are TRBV10-3 and TRBJ1-1; D might be TRBD1 (5 bases). This CDR3 spans 16 amino acids. Germline V gives CDR1 ENHRY, CDR2 SYGVKD. Trimming shortened V by 3 bases and J by 3 bases, and 17 bases separated the two germline ends. In nucleotides, the CDR3 is TGTGCCATCAGTGACATCGGAGGGGAGTTCGACACTGAAGCTTTCTTT. It is translated as CAISDIGGEFDTEAFF.

Comments on this clonotype: Being one base from a much bigger clone, this may be a read error. The genes are TRBV5-1 and TRBJ2-1, with 7 nucleotides matching TRBD1. The CDR3 consists of 12 residues. Germline values: CDR1 SGHRS, CDR2 YFSETQ. The CDR3 here is CANSLTGYEQFF. CDR3 bases: TGCGCCAACAGCTTGACAGGGTATGAGCAGTTCTTC.

This clonotype has a count of ten or more. The chain links TRBV11-1 to TRBJ2-2; D ambiguous. The CDR3 loop spans 15 amino acids. The V end was cut by 2 bases, the J end by 2 bases, with 9 bases between. CDR1 is SGHAT, CDR2 FQDESV, per germline (reference sequence). CDR3 residues: CASSLMGRNTGELFF. In DNA, the CDR3 is TGTGCCAGCAGCTTAATGGGCAGAAACACCGGGGAGCTGTTTTTT.

This clonotype has at least ten counts. CDR3 sequence: CSASVGEQYF. CDR3 bases: TGCAGTGCTAGTGTCGGGGAGCAGTACTTC. The genes are TRBV20-1 and TRBJ2-7; D is unresolved. This CDR3 is built from 10 residues. Germline V gene sequence: CDR1 DFQATT, CDR2 SNEGSKA (reference sequence). The ends were cut back, 3 bases at V and 7 bases at J, with 7 bases in the middle.

This clonotype was detected ten times or more. The V call is TRBV10-3, the J call TRBJ1-5, with 7 bases lining up with TRBD1. The germline CDR1 and CDR2 sequences are ENHRY and SYGVKD. The trim removed 2 bases at V and 3 bases at J, leaving 4 bases unmatched. The CDR3 length is 15 residues. The CDR3 is CAISEGGQNNQPQHF. Written as DNA, the CDR3 is TGTGCCATCAGTGAGGGGGGACAGAACAATCAGCCCCAGCATTTT.